The 23 T cell receptor beta chains presented below share a single source sample, sequenced in a study of cytomegalovirus exposure and HLA in healthy donors. PCR primers comprised 60 Vbeta and 13 Jbeta primers. Assay: immunoSEQ multiplex PCR; the TCRdb copy retains only in-frame clones and omits some. The sample lists fewer than 250,000 clones; around 81% were seen once. The sequencing sample was made of PBMCs. The receptors shown here come from a man younger than 35 in good health and CMV-seronegative.

This chain connects TRBV5-6 to TRBJ1-3; tentative D call: TRBD1 (6 bases). From germline, CDR1 is SGHDT and CDR2 YYEEEE. This CDR3 spans 14 amino acids. Trimming took 4 bases from V and 4 from J, leaving 12 bases between them. The CDR3 spells CASSLQGFGNTIYF. The CDR3 nucleotides are TGTGCCAGCAGCCTTCAGGGGTTCGGAAACACCATATATTTT.

The rearrangement links TRBV5-1 to TRBJ2-7; TRBD1 matches at 10 bases. Losses at the gene ends were 2 bases for V and 3 bases for J; bases not matched to a gene: 2. CDR3 size: 14 residues. Germline loops: CDR1 SGHRS, CDR2 YFSETQ. The CDR3 sequence: CASSLGQGVYEQYF. CDR3 in DNA: TGCGCCAGCAGCTTAGGACAGGGGGTCTACGAGCAGTACTTC.

The chain recombines TRBV11-2 with TRBJ1-4; tentative D call: TRBD1 (6 bases). Germline V gene data show CDR1 as SGHAT and CDR2 as FQNNGV. This CDR3 has 15 residues. The germline V and J ends were trimmed by 1 base and 8 bases, with 14 bases remaining between them. The CDR3 here is CASSLAPGGREKLFF. CDR3 nucleotides: TGTGCCAGCAGCTTAGCTCCGGGGGGGCGCGAAAAACTGTTTTTT.

This rearrangement joins TRBV5-6 to TRBJ2-4; 9 bases are shared with TRBD1. Germline assignment: CDR1 SGHDT and CDR2 YYEEEE. The ends lost 4 bases at V and 4 bases at J; junction bases unmatched: 6. The CDR3 covers 15 residues. CDR3 sequence: CASSSGQGPKNIQYF. The CDR3 nucleotides read TGTGCCAGCAGCAGTGGACAGGGGCCTAAAAACATTCAGTACTTC. The variable domain in full, completed from reference TRBV5-6 and TRBJ2-4, reads DAGVTQSPTHLIKTRGQQVTLRCSPKSGHDTVSWYQQALGQGPQFIFQYYEEEERQRGNFPDRFSGHQFPNYSSELNVNALLLGDSALYLCASSSGQGPKNIQYFGAGTRLSVL.

This clone was recorded once. The genes are TRBV5-6 and TRBJ1-5; the D gene is possibly TRBD1 (6 bases). The CDR3 has 15 residues. V was pared by 2 bases and J by 0 bases, with 9 bases between. Germline CDR1 is SGHDT and CDR2 is YYEEEE. The CDR3 nucleotides are TGTGCCAGCAGCTTTGGGACAAATAGCAATCAGCCCCAGCATTTT. Protein product: CASSFGTNSNQPQHF.

The chain links TRBV6-1 to TRBJ1-1, with 7 positions matching TRBD1. CDR1 is MNHNS and CDR2 is SASEGT in the germline V gene. The junction had 5 bases not matched to a gene; V was cut back by 6 bases and J by 4 bases. This CDR3 is built from 13 residues. The CDR3 DNA reads TGTGCCAGCAGGCTGACAGGGCCCACTGAAGCTTTCTTT. Translating gives CASRLTGPTEAFF.

The chain joins TRBV27 to TRBJ2-7; 9 nucleotides match TRBD1. Germline lookup yields CDR1 MNHEY and CDR2 SMNVEV (reference sequence). The CDR3 is 14 amino acids. Unmatched junction bases numbered 5, after V lost 6 bases and J lost 2 bases. CDR3 bases: TGTGCCAGCAGGTTGACAGGGGGACCCTACGAGCAGTACTTC. It translates to CASRLTGGPYEQYF.

The chain combines TRBV5-1 with TRBJ1-1, with 7 bases identical to TRBD1. CDR1 and CDR2 (germline): SGHRS, YFSETQ. V shed 4 bases, J shed 1 base, and the junction held 7 bases outside the gene matches. This CDR3 has 15 amino acids. The CDR3 DNA reads TGCGCCAGCAGCAAAGGGGACAGAGAGAACACTGAAGCTTTCTTT. Translating gives CASSKGDRENTEAFF.

The chain combines TRBV19 with TRBJ1-5; TRBD1 might be the D (5 bases). With 3 bases removed from V and 1 base from J, the gap between germline ends came to 10 bases. Per the germline V gene, CDR1 is LNHDA and CDR2 is SQIVND (reference sequence). This CDR3 region has 15 residues. This chain's CDR3 is CASSIRQHSNQPQHF. The DNA for the CDR3 is TGTGCCAGTAGTATCAGACAGCACAGCAATCAGCCCCAGCATTTT. Together with reference TRBV19 and TRBJ1-5, the CDR3 gives the full variable domain: DGGITQSPKYLFRKEGQNVTLSCEQNLNHDAMYWYRQDPGQGLRLIYYSQIVNDFQKGDIAEGYSVSREKKESFPLTVTSAQKNPTAFYLCASSIRQHSNQPQHFGDGTRLSIL.

A few counts support this clone. This chain links TRBV13 with TRBJ2-5; D possibly corresponds to TRBD1 (6 bases). The CDR3 sequence is 13 residues long. V was pared by 7 bases and J by 5 bases, with 14 bases between. Germline loops: CDR1 PRHDT, CDR2 FYEKMQ (reference sequence). For the CDR3, the DNA is TGTGCCAGCAAAGGGGGTTATGGCGAGACCCAGTACTTC. Translated: CASKGGYGETQYF. Drawing the rest from reference TRBV13 and TRBJ2-5, the complete variable domain is AAGVIQSPRHLIKEKRETATLKCYPIPRHDTVYWYQQGPGQDPQFLISFYEKMQSDKGSIPDRFSAQQFSDYHSELNMSSLELGDSALYFCASKGGYGETQYFGPGTRLLVL.

The V gene is TRBV19, the J gene TRBJ2-2; 9 positions agree with TRBD1. The CDR3 is 15 residues long. Germline CDR1 is LNHDA and CDR2 is SQIVND (reference sequence). The J segment lost 1 base and the V segment lost 6 bases, leaving 3 bases of the junction unmatched. The CDR3 here is CASRRQGVNTGELFF. Written as DNA, the CDR3 is TGTGCCAGTAGAAGACAGGGGGTGAACACCGGGGAGCTGTTTTTT.

The DNA of the CDR3 is TGTGCCAGCAGCCCTGGACAGAGTGACACTGAAGCTTTCTTT. Protein: CASSPGQSDTEAFF. This rearrangement joins TRBV7-9 to TRBJ1-1, with D possibly TRBD1 on 6 matching bases. Trimming took 5 bases from V and 3 from J, leaving 13 bases between them. Germline V gives CDR1 SEHNR, CDR2 FQNEAQ (reference sequence). CDR3 length equals 14 residues.

J is TRBJ2-1 and V is TRBV2; D is perhaps TRBD2 (6 bases). This CDR3 is 15 amino acids long. The V end lost 6 bases, the J end lost 5 bases, and 17 bases lay between the germline ends. The germline CDR1 and CDR2 sequences are SNHLY and FYNNEI. CDR3 protein: CASRDLDYPDNEQFF. The CDR3 DNA reads as TGTGCCAGCAGAGACCTGGACTACCCTGACAATGAGCAGTTCTTC. The variable domain in full, completed from reference TRBV2 and TRBJ2-1, reads EPEVTQTPSHQVTQMGQEVILRCVPISNHLYFYWYRQILGQKVEFLVSFYNNEISEKSEIFDDQFSVERPDGSNFTLKIRSTKLEDSAMYFCASRDLDYPDNEQFFGPGTRLTVL.

This clone was observed a single time. This chain links TRBV5-5 with TRBJ1-2; the match to TRBD1 covers 8 bases. This CDR3 contains 14 residues. Germline V CDR1 and CDR2: SGHKS, YYEKEE (reference sequence). The V and J ends lost 4 bases and 8 bases, in that order; junction bases with no gene match: 10. The CDR3 loop reads CASSPLTGGRGYTF. CDR3 coding DNA: TGTGCCAGCAGCCCACTTACAGGGGGTCGGGGCTACACCTTC.

This rearrangement joins TRBV10-3 to TRBJ2-4; D might be TRBD2 (5 bases). CDR1 and CDR2 from the germline V gene are ENHRY and SYGVKD. Trimming shortened V by 3 bases and J by 5 bases, and 11 bases separated the two germline ends. This CDR3 contains 14 residues. The CDR3 spells CAISDYDYQNIQYF. Written as DNA, the CDR3 is TGTGCCATCAGTGATTACGACTATCAAAACATTCAGTACTTC.

Only one count was recorded for this clone. The genes are TRBV7-2 and TRBJ2-5, with TRBD2 identical over 11 bases. Germline assignment: CDR1 SGHTA and CDR2 FQGNSA. There are 14 residues in the CDR3. V lost 5 bases to trimming and J lost 4 bases; unmatched junction nucleotides: 3. CDR3 protein: CASSLGLAAETQYF. In DNA form, the CDR3 reads TGTGCCAGCAGCCTGGGACTAGCGGCAGAGACCCAGTACTTC.

The chain employs TRBV18 and TRBJ2-6, with 11 bases fitting TRBD1. Trimming removed 6 bases from V and 4 bases from J; junction bases left unmatched: 11. The CDR3 contains 18 residues. Germline V lookup: CDR1 KGHSH, CDR2 LQKENI. The CDR3 is CASSQRRDRGDGANVLTF. CDR3 coding DNA: TGTGCCAGCTCTCAAAGGAGGGACAGGGGGGACGGGGCCAACGTCCTGACTTTC.

V and J are TRBV11-1 and TRBJ2-3; TRBD1 aligns across 9 bases. The germline V gene encodes CDR1 SGHAT and CDR2 FQDESV (reference sequence). This CDR3 spans 15 amino acids. The J segment lost 3 bases and the V segment lost 4 bases, leaving 5 bases of the junction unmatched. The CDR3 loop reads CASSSRDRETDTQYF. CDR3 DNA: TGTGCCAGCAGCTCCCGGGACAGGGAAACAGATACGCAGTATTTT.

The chain links TRBV10-3 to TRBJ2-5; 7 bases are shared with TRBD1. The DNA end is more similar to TRBJ2-7, so the J call may be wrong. CDR3 length: 14 residues. The V gene's germline CDR1 is ENHRY and CDR2 SYGVKD. The chain's CDR3 is CAITRTGTTYEQYF. In DNA, the CDR3 is TGTGCCATCACGAGGACAGGAACAACCTACGAGCAGTACTTC.

About this clone itself: At one boundary the junction diverges from the germline segment, which might be a read error. This rearrangement joins TRBV7-9 to TRBJ1-1; tentatively, D is TRBD1 (6 bases). Germline-derived CDR1 and CDR2 are SEHNR and FQNEAQ (reference sequence). The CDR3 consists of 16 residues. Here the CDR3 reads CSSRPLGGAQDTEAFF. The CDR3 DNA sequence: TGTTCCAGCAGGCCGCTCGGGGGGGCGCAGGACACTGAAGCTTTCTTT.

The chain uses TRBV2 and TRBJ1-1; the D gene is possibly TRBD1 (5 bases). With 2 bases removed from V and 7 bases from J, the gap between germline ends came to 14 bases. Germline CDR1 SNHLY, CDR2 FYNNEI. CDR3 length equals 14 residues. The CDR3 protein is CASSEIGSGVEAFF. The CDR3 DNA follows: TGTGCCAGCAGTGAAATAGGGTCGGGGGTTGAAGCTTTCTTT. The full variable domain, rest sourced from reference TRBV2 and TRBJ1-1, is EPEVTQTPSHQVTQMGQEVILRCVPISNHLYFYWYRQILGQKVEFLVSFYNNEISEKSEIFDDQFSVERPDGSNFTLKIRSTKLEDSAMYFCASSEIGSGVEAFFGQGTRLTVV.

The chain has TRBV6-4 and TRBJ2-7, with D tentatively TRBD2 (6 bases). V shed 4 bases and J shed 4 bases, with 11 bases lying between them. Germline CDR1 is MRHNA and CDR2 is SNTAGT. The CDR3 has 13 amino acids. CDR3 amino acids: CASSGEAGYEQYF. Written as DNA, the CDR3 is TGTGCCAGCAGTGGGGAGGCGGGGTACGAGCAGTACTTC.

This chain connects TRBV4-3 to TRBJ1-1, with D tentatively TRBD1 (6 bases). The CDR3 runs 14 residues. V was trimmed by 2 bases and J by 6 bases, leaving 13 bases between them. Germline CDR1 and CDR2: LGHNA and YSLEER. In DNA, the CDR3 is TGCGCCAGCAGCCAAATCGGGGGGCTGTCTGAAGCTTTCTTT. This gives the protein CASSQIGGLSEAFF.